The clone carrying this TCR beta chain was seen more than once but under ten times. Germline and junction disagree at one end, which may indicate a read error. This specimen comes from a study of T-cell memory formation after mild COVID-19. Study-wide context: Each donor largely had its own TCR clusters.

TCRdb reanalysed the 5' RACE reads using MiXCR and keeps one entry per CDR3 protein. The sample carries about 210,000 distinct CDR3 sequences, more than 9% recorded once. The CDR3 covers 13 residues. In germline, CDR1 is SSHAT, CDR2 FNYEAQ (reference sequence). V gene TRBV7-7 combines with J gene TRBJ2-1; no definite D call. Sequencing input: PBMCs or a T cell subset sorted from them (not recorded which). The receptor was derived from a man younger than 35 who had mild COVID-19 (a few samples of this study predate the infection). Cell type and time point are not known. The CDR3 bases are TGTGCTAGCAGCTTATGGGTTTCGGGTGAGCAGTTCTTC. It is translated as CASSLWVSGEQFF.